One sample yielded the 17 T cell receptor beta chains listed below, sequenced in a study of blood T cell repertoires in COVID-19 (dated by TCRdb to between 2020 and 2021). The library was built by means of the immunoSEQ multiplex PCR assay. The source is immuneACCESS, and TCRdb retained only in-frame sequences with V and J called. Part of the clones is not carried over; for the studies checked, unresolved V genes explain less than half of this, and the remainder is unexplained. A total of 150,000 to 200,000 clones appear in this sample, 85% to 95% of them only once. Roughly 2.1% of the sample lies in the top ten. Sequenced material: peripheral blood. The receptors stem from a woman aged 60 to 75 with COVID-19, enrolled during active disease.

This clone was picked up one time. This chain links TRBV19 with TRBJ1-2, with D unclear. The V gene's germline CDR1 is LNHDA and CDR2 SQIVND (reference sequence). CDR3 length: 16 amino acids. V lost 4 bases to trimming and J lost 4 bases, with 19 bases between them. The CDR3 loop is CASSTPLRLELYGYTF. The CDR3 coding sequence is TGTGCCAGTAGTACCCCCCTCCGACTGGAACTCTATGGCTACACCTTC.

The chain links TRBV6-2 or TRBV6-3 to TRBJ2-4; D remains ambiguous. Trimming removed 2 bases from V and 7 bases from J, with 6 bases in between. Germline loops: CDR1 MNHEY, CDR2 SVGEGT. This CDR3 has 12 amino acids. The CDR3 coding sequence is TGTGCCAGCAGTTACGGCAGGAACATTCAGTACTTC. This translates into CASSYGRNIQYF.

J is TRBJ2-3 and V is TRBV27, with 7 bases lining up with TRBD1. Germline V gives CDR1 MNHEY, CDR2 SMNVEV (reference sequence). V lost 4 bases and J lost 5; bases outside the gene matches: 9. This CDR3 has 15 residues. CDR3 coding DNA: TGTGCCAGCAGTTCCTCGACAGGGTTCAAAGATACGCAGTATTTT. Its protein is CASSSSTGFKDTQYF.

The chain is built from TRBV3-1 (or the pseudogene TRBV3-2) and TRBJ1-2; TRBD1 agrees at 7 bases. CDR1 is LGHDT, CDR2 YNNKEL, per germline (reference sequence). The CDR3 length is 21 residues. Losses at the gene ends were 1 base for V and 5 bases for J; bases not matched to a gene: 25. The CDR3 region has the DNA TGTGCCAGCAGCCAAGGAGCAGCTATAAGGGTAACAGGGGCTAATTGGTATGGCTACACCTTC. Translated, it gives CASSQGAAIRVTGANWYGYTF.

This clone was found a few times. The rearrangement links TRBV18 to TRBJ1-2; no clear D gene. The CDR3 runs 16 residues. V lost 3 bases and J lost 2, with 16 bases in between. CDR1 and CDR2 from the germline V gene are KGHSH and LQKENI. The DNA of the CDR3 is TGTGCCAGCTCACCTAACCCGGATCCAGCGAACTATGGCTACACCTTC. Its protein is CASSPNPDPANYGYTF. Filled out from reference TRBV18 and TRBJ1-2, the complete variable domain reads NAGVMQNPRHLVRRRGQEARLRCSPMKGHSHVYWYRQLPEEGLKFMVYLQKENIIDESGMPKERFSAEFPKEGPSILRIQQVVRGDSAAYFCASSPNPDPANYGYTFGSGTRLTVV.

V usage is TRBV6-5 and J usage is TRBJ1-2; D might be TRBD1 (5 bases). Germline loops: CDR1 MNHEY, CDR2 SVGAGI. CDR3 size: 13 residues. The V and J ends lost 7 bases and 4 bases respectively, with 13 bases between them. The CDR3 DNA follows: TGTGCCAGCAAATCGACAGCCTTCTATGGCTACACCTTC. Translating gives CASKSTAFYGYTF.

This rearrangement joins TRBV10-3 to TRBJ2-6, with D unclear. The CDR3 sequence is 16 residues long. Trimming pared 5 bases from V and 1 base from J, leaving 12 bases between. Germline CDR1 ENHRY, CDR2 SYGVKD. The CDR3 here is CAISMISGSGANVLTF. In DNA, the CDR3 is TGTGCCATCAGTATGATATCAGGATCTGGGGCCAACGTCCTGACTTTC.

The rearrangement links TRBV10-3 to TRBJ2-1; D call uncertain. CDR1 is ENHRY, CDR2 SYGVKD, per germline. This CDR3 has 13 residues. V was cut by 0 bases and J by 4 bases, with 4 bases left in between. CDR3 in amino acids: CAISESAYNEQFF. CDR3 bases: TGTGCCATCAGTGAGTCAGCATACAATGAGCAGTTCTTC.

The chain carries TRBV6-5 and TRBJ1-1; D is unresolved. The CDR3 runs 13 residues. Germline CDR1 and CDR2: MNHEY and SVGAGI. Trimming stripped 2 bases from V and 3 bases from J, with 7 bases between. The CDR3 region has the DNA TGTGCCAGCAGTTACGGGCAAGACACTGAAGCTTTCTTT. This gives the protein CASSYGQDTEAFF.

V gene TRBV5-8 combines with J gene TRBJ1-1; 8 nucleotides line up with TRBD1. The CDR3 has 15 amino acids. The J segment lost 1 base and the V segment lost 0 bases, leaving 2 bases of the junction unmatched. The germline CDR1 and CDR2 sequences are SGHTS and YDEGEE. The chain's CDR3 is CASSLATGGNTEAFF. The CDR3 bases are TGTGCCAGCAGCTTGGCTACAGGGGGGAACACTGAAGCTTTCTTT.

The rearrangement links TRBV4-2 to TRBJ1-1; tentatively, D is TRBD1 (5 bases). The CDR3 totals 15 residues. Germline CDR1 reads LGHNA; CDR2 reads YNFKEQ. V lost 0 bases to trimming and J lost 8 bases, with 16 bases between them. CDR3 sequence (DNA): TGTGCCAGCAGCCAAGAGCCTGGGACTCCCGTGGAAGCTTTCTTT. This encodes CASSQEPGTPVEAFF.

The V gene is TRBV7-9, the J gene TRBJ2-3; D uncertain. The CDR3 is 16 residues long. Between the trimmed V and J ends, which lost 2 bases and 0 bases, there was a span of 12 bases. Germline CDR1 SEHNR, CDR2 FQNEAQ (reference sequence). The CDR3 protein is CASSLREHASTDTQYF. DNA of the CDR3: TGTGCCAGCAGCTTACGTGAACATGCTAGCACAGATACGCAGTATTTT.

The V call is TRBV7-9, the J call TRBJ2-5, with TRBD2 matching over 7 bases. The germline V gene encodes CDR1 SEHNR and CDR2 FQNEAQ (reference sequence). This CDR3 has 14 residues. J lost 5 bases, V lost 3 bases, and 6 bases had no gene match. CDR3 sequence (DNA): TGTGCCAGCAGCTTGGTTTGGGGAGGGGAGACCCAGTACTTC. It translates to CASSLVWGGETQYF.

The chain couples TRBV5-4 to TRBJ2-1; tentatively, D is TRBD1 (6 bases). The CDR3 totals 15 residues. Germline V lookup: CDR1 SGHNT, CDR2 YYREEE (reference sequence). V gave up 2 bases and J gave up 3 bases, with 12 bases separating them. CDR3 DNA: TGTGCCAGCAGCTTCGGCGACAGGAGCTACAATGAGCAGTTCTTC. This translates into CASSFGDRSYNEQFF. Full variable domain (missing parts from reference TRBV5-4 and TRBJ2-1): ETGVTQSPTHLIKTRGQQVTLRCSSQSGHNTVSWYQQALGQGPQFIFQYYREEENGRGNFPPRFSGLQFPNYSSELNVNALELDDSALYLCASSFGDRSYNEQFFGPGTRLTVL.

CDR3 sequence: CAFPPQGGEQFF. The CDR3 nucleotides are TGTGCTTTTCCCCCACAGGGGGGTGAGCAGTTCTTC. J is TRBJ2-1 and V is TRBV30, with 8 nucleotides matching TRBD1. This CDR3 is built from 12 residues. The germline CDR1 and CDR2 sequences are GTSNPN and SVGIG (reference sequence).

The genes are TRBV6-7 and TRBJ2-7, with 12 bases matching TRBD1. TRBV6-7 is reported as an ORF; its role is uncertain. The CDR3 spans 14 residues. With V trimmed by 6 bases and J by 6 bases, 6 bases remained unmatched. The CDR3 region has the DNA TGTGCCAGCAGCCGGGACAGGGGGCCAGGCGAGCAGTACTTC. As protein: CASSRDRGPGEQYF.

This clone was counted a single time. The genes are TRBV12-5 and TRBJ1-1; D is undetermined. Germline CDR1 reads LGHNT; CDR2 reads FRNRAP. The CDR3 consists of 11 residues. V shed 8 bases and J shed 1 base, with 5 bases lying between them. The CDR3 spells CASIENTEAFF. CDR3 in DNA: TGTGCTAGTATAGAGAACACTGAAGCTTTCTTT. Together with reference TRBV12-5 and TRBJ1-1, the CDR3 gives the full variable domain: DARVTQTPRHKVTEMGQEVTMRCQPILGHNTVFWYRQTMMQGLELLAYFRNRAPLDDSGMPKDRFSAEMPDATLATLKIQPSEPRDSAVYFCASIENTEAFFGQGTRLTVV.